The 2 T cell receptor beta chains below were found in one sample sequenced in a study of shared clonotypes between healthy human individuals. Naive CD8 cells, CD45RO-negative and positively selected for CCR7, excluded terminally differentiated effector memory CD45RA+ cells. Clones were sequenced by immunoSEQ multiplex PCR, and TCRdb holds only the in-frame ones, with some missing. Among around 2.1 million clones listed, about 92% were seen once. The sequenced sample was naive CD8+ T cells from PBMCs. All receptors derive from a man aged 18 to 29 in good health. Some clones in this sample may be carry-over from other donors' samples.

This clone was recorded once. The chain recombines TRBV6-6 with TRBJ1-6; D ambiguous. The CDR3 is 14 amino acids. V lost 5 bases to trimming and J lost 7 bases, with 12 bases between them. Germline V gene lookup returns CDR1 MNHNY and CDR2 SVGAGI (reference sequence). The CDR3 loop reads CASSTRDKNSPLHF. In DNA, the CDR3 is TGTGCCAGCAGTACCCGGGATAAAAATTCACCCCTCCACTTT.

The J gene is TRBJ1-2, the V gene TRBV29-1; 8 bases fit TRBD1. CDR1 SQVTM and CDR2 ANQGSEA come from the germline V gene. After removal of 6 bases from V and 6 bases from J, the junction contained 9 bases not matched to a gene. This CDR3 has 13 amino acids. The CDR3: CSVPQGGADGYTF. As DNA, the CDR3 is TGCAGCGTGCCACAGGGGGGCGCGGATGGCTACACCTTC.